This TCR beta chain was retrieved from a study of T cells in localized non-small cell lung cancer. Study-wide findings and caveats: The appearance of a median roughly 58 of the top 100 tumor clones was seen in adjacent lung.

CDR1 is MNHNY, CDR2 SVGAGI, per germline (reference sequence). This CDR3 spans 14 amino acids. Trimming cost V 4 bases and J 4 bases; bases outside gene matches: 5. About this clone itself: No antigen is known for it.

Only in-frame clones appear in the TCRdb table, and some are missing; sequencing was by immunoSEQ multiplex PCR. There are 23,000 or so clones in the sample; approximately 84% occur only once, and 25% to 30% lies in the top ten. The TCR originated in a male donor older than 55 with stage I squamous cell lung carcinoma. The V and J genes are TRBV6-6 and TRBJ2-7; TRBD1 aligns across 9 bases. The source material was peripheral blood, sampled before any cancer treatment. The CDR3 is CASSWGQGVYEQYF. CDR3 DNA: TGTGCCAGCAGTTGGGGACAGGGAGTATACGAGCAGTACTTC.